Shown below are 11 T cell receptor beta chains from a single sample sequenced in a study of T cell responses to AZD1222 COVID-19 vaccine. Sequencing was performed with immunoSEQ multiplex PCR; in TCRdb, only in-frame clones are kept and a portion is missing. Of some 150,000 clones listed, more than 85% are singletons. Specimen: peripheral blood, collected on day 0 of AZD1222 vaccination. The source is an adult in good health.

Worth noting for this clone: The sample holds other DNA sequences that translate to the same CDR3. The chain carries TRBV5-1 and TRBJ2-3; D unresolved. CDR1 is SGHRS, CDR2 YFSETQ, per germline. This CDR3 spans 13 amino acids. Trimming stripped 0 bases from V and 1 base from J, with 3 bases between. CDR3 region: CASSLGGTDTQYF. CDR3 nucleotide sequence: TGCGCCAGCAGCTTGGGAGGCACAGATACGCAGTATTTT.

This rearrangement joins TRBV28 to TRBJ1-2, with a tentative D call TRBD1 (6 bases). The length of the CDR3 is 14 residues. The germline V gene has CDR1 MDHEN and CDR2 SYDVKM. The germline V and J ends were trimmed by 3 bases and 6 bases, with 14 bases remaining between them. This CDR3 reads CASSFSGAEDGYTF. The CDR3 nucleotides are TGTGCCAGCAGTTTTTCGGGGGCCGAGGATGGCTACACCTTC.

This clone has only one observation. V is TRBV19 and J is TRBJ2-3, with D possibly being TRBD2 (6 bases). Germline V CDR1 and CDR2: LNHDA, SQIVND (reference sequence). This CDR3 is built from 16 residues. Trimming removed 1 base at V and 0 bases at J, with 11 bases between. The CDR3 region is CASSIGDLTSTDTQYF. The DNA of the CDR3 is TGTGCCAGTAGTATAGGGGACTTGACTAGCACAGATACGCAGTATTTT.

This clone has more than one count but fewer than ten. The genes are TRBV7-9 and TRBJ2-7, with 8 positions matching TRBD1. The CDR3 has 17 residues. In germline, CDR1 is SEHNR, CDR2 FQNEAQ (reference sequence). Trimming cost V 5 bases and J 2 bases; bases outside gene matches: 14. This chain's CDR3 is CASSLPPQGVPPYEQYF. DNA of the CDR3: TGTGCCAGCAGCCTGCCCCCACAGGGGGTCCCCCCCTACGAGCAGTACTTC.

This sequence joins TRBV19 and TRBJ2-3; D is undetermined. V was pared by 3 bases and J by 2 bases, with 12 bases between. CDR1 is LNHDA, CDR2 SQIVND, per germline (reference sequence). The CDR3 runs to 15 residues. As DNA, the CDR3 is TGTGCCAGTAGTATCGGACCCCTTAACACAGATACGCAGTATTTT. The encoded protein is CASSIGPLNTDTQYF.

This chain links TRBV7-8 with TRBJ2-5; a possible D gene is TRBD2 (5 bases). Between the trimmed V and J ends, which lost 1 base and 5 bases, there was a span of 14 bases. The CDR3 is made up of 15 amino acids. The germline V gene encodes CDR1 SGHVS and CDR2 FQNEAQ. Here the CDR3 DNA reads TGTGCCAGCAGCTTAGAAGCGGTCCTGGCGGAGACCCAGTACTTC. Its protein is CASSLEAVLAETQYF.

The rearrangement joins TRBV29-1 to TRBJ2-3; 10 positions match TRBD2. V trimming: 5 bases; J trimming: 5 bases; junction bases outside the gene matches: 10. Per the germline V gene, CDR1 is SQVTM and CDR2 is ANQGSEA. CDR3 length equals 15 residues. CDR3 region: CSVQGTSVIKDTQYF. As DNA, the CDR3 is TGCAGCGTTCAGGGGACTAGCGTTATTAAAGATACGCAGTATTTT.

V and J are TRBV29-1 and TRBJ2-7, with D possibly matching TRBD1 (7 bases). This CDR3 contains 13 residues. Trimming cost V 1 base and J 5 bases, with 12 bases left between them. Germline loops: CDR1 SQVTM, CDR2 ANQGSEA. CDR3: CSVEVSRGDEQYF. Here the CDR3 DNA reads TGCAGCGTTGAAGTTAGCAGGGGGGACGAGCAGTACTTC.

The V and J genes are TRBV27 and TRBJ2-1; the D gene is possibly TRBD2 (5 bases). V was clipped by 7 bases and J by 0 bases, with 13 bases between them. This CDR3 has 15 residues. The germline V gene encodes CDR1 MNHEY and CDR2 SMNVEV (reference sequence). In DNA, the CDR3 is TGTGCCAGCAAAACGACTACGAGCTCCTACAATGAGCAGTTCTTC. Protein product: CASKTTTSSYNEQFF.

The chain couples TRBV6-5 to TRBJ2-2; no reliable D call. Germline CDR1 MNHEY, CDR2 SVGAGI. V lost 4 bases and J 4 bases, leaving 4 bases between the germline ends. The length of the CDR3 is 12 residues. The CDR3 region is CASSFGTGELFF. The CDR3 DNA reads TGTGCCAGCAGTTTCGGCACCGGGGAGCTGTTTTTT.

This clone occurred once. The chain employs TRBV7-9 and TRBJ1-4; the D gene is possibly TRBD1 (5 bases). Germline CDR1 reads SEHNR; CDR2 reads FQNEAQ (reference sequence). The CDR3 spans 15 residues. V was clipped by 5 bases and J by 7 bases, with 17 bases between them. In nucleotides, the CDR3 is TGTGCCAGCAGCCTAAACCGACAGCAAGGTGAAAAACTGTTTTTT. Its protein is CASSLNRQQGEKLFF.